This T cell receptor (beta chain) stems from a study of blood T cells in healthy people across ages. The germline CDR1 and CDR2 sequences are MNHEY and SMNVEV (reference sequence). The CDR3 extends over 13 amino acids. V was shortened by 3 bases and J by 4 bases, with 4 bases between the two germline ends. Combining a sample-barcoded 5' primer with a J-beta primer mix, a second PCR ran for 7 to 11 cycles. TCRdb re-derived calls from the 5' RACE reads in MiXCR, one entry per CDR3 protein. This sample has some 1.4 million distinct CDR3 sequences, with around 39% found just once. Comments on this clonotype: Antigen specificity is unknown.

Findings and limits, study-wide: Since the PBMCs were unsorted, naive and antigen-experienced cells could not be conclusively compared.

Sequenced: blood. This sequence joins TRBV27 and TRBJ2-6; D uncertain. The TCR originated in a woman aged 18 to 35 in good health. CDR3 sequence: CASSFLGANVLTF. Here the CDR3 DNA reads TGTGCCAGCAGTTTTCTCGGGGCCAACGTCCTGACTTTC.